The source of this TCR beta chain is a study of T cell changes during pregnancy in multiple sclerosis. Profiling relied on immunoSEQ multiplex PCR, and the TCRdb table lists in-frame clones only, not all of them. The data show approximately 60,000 clones, just under 90% seen once. The length of the CDR3 is 18 residues. V was trimmed by 0 bases and J by 0 bases, leaving 12 bases between them. The germline gives CDR1 LGHNA, CDR2 YNFKEQ. The chain combines TRBV4-2 with TRBJ2-6; weak D call: TRBD1 (6 bases). Sequencing input: peripheral blood from another person, used as feeder cells. The sequence was obtained from a human donor whose cells served as feeder cells for cultures in a pregnancy study. This CDR3 is CASSQDWGQLSGANVLTF. The CDR3 coding sequence is TGTGCCAGCAGCCAAGATTGGGGACAACTCTCTGGGGCCAACGTCCTGACTTTC.